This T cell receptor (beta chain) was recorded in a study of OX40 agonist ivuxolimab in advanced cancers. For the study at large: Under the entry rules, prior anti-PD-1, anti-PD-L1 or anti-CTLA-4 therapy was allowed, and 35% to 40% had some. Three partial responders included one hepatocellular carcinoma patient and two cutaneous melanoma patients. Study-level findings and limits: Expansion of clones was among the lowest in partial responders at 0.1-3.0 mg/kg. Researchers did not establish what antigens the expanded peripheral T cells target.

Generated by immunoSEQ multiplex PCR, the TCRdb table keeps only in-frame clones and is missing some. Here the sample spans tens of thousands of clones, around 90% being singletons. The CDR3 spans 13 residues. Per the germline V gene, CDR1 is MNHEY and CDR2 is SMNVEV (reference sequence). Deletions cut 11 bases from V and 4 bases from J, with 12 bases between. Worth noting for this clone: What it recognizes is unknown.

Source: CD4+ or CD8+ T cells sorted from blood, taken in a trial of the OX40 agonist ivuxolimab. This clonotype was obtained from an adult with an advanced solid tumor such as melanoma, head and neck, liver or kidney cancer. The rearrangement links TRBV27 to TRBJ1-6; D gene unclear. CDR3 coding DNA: TGTGCCGGCTCAAGACGGTATAATTCACCCCTCCACTTT. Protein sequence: CAGSRRYNSPLHF.